This T cell receptor (beta chain) was profiled in a study of cytomegalovirus exposure and HLA in healthy donors. Overall study: An early release of data contained roughly 86 million unique TCRs, which came from HLA-typed donors.

Findings and caveats of the study: Accurate HLA-A and HLA-B prediction from TCR beta sequences was reported for most subjects.

As for this clone: Its antigen is as yet unknown.

The V end was cut by 7 bases, the J end by 2 bases, with 12 bases between. The CDR3 is 15 amino acids. Germline lookup yields CDR1 SGHTA and CDR2 FQGNSA. PCR amplification relied on 60 Vbeta primers (plus 13 Jbeta primers). Using immunoSEQ multiplex PCR, the repertoire was profiled, and TCRdb retains in-frame clones only, with some absent. Of about 85,000 clones in the sample, 80% were seen once. Though probably carrying unrecorded immune exposures, donors were nominally healthy at sampling. The clonotype comes from a woman aged 45 to 65 in good health and CMV-seropositive. The material sequenced was PBMCs. The genes are TRBV7-2 and TRBJ2-6, with a tentative D call TRBD1 (6 bases). CDR3 sequence: CASTLQGPGANVLTF. CDR3 sequence (DNA): TGTGCCAGCACACTACAGGGACCTGGGGCCAACGTCCTGACTTTC.